This is a list of T cell receptor beta chains from one sample in a study of cytomegalovirus exposure and HLA in healthy donors. Only in-frame clones appear in the TCRdb table, and some are missing; sequencing was by immunoSEQ multiplex PCR. This repertoire shows roughly 100,000 clones, under 80% found once; its top ten account for roughly 3.6%. The sequenced sample was PBMCs. These receptors were taken from a man aged 60-69 years in good health and CMV-seronegative. Both conserved end residues are part of each CDR3. D genes are given only for firm matches. Only part of the rows carry a size: once, few, many, or a class if the clone is expanded.

D gene | clone size | J gene | V gene | CDR3 protein | CDR3 DNA
NA | NA | TRBJ2-5 | TRBV6-6 | CASRPLTAQETQYF | TGTGCCAGCAGACCCCTGACAGCGCAAGAGACCCAGTACTTC
TRBD2 | few | TRBJ2-1 | TRBV28 | CASSPFWTSGGMYNEQFF | TGTGCCAGCAGCCCCTTCTGGACTAGCGGGGGGATGTACAATGAGCAGTTCTTC
NA | NA | TRBJ1-1 | TRBV5-1 | CASSSNSGTEAFF | TGCGCCAGCAGCTCCAACTCAGGGACAGAAGCTTTCTTT
NA | NA | TRBJ2-1 | TRBV6-6 | CASRREDEQFF | TGTGCCAGCAGGAGAGAGGATGAGCAGTTCTTC
TRBD2 | NA | TRBJ2-3 | TRBV9 | CASSASGGHSTDTQYF | TGTGCCAGCAGCGCTAGCGGGGGACACAGCACAGATACGCAGTATTTT
TRBD1 | NA | TRBJ2-1 | TRBV5-1 | CASSFPGGNNEQFF | TGCGCCAGCAGCTTTCCAGGGGGAAACAATGAGCAGTTCTTC
NA | NA | TRBJ1-1 | TRBV21-1 | CASSKEGWPTTEAFF | TGTGCCAGCAGCAAGGAGGGTTGGCCGACCACTGAAGCTTTCTTT
NA | NA | TRBJ2-6 | TRBV5-1 | CASSFGLDSNVLTF | TGCGCCAGCAGCTTTGGTTTAGACTCCAACGTCCTGACTTTC
NA | NA | TRBJ2-5 | TRBV2 | CASASWRGETQYF | TGTGCCAGCGCTTCCTGGAGGGGTGAGACCCAGTACTTC
NA | few | TRBJ2-5 | TRBV7-9 | CASSRGRGETQYF | TGTGCCAGCAGCCGGGGCAGGGGAGAGACCCAGTACTTC
TRBD1 | NA | TRBJ1-1 | TRBV5-6 | CASSRQGGGMNTEAFF | TGTGCCAGCAGCCGACAGGGAGGTGGCATGAACACTGAAGCTTTCTTT
NA | NA | TRBJ1-1 | TRBV7-7 | CASSPIGANTEAFF | TGTGCCAGCAGCCCGATAGGGGCAAACACTGAAGCTTTCTTT
TRBD1 | few | TRBJ1-1 | TRBV29-1 | CSVDPTGTTEAFF | TGCAGCGTTGACCCGACAGGGACCACTGAAGCTTTCTTT
NA | NA | TRBJ1-2 | TRBV20-1 | CSARIGGYTF | TGCAGTGCTAGAATTGGCGGCTACACCTTC
NA | few | TRBJ2-3 | TRBV5-4 | CASSRGLTSSTDTQYF | TGTGCCAGCAGCCGGGGATTAACCTCCAGCACAGATACGCAGTATTTT
TRBD1 | NA | TRBJ2-2 | TRBV7-3 | CASSSQGYGELFF | TGTGCCAGCAGCTCACAGGGGTACGGGGAGCTGTTTTTT
TRBD1 | NA | TRBJ1-2 | TRBV7-9 | CASSPRDRGNYGYTF | TGTGCCAGCAGCCCCCGGGACAGGGGCAACTATGGCTACACCTTC
NA | NA | TRBJ2-3 | TRBV5-1 | CASRRTESTDTQYF | TGCGCCAGCAGGAGGACAGAAAGCACAGATACGCAGTATTTT
NA | few | TRBJ1-2 | TRBV5-4 | CASSLVGGIYGYTF | TGTGCCAGCAGCTTGGTAGGAGGGATCTATGGCTACACCTTC
NA | NA | TRBJ1-5 | TRBV27 | CASSLLGSRGIIPNQPQHF | TGTGCCAGCAGTTTACTGGGGTCGAGGGGGATTATCCCCAATCAGCCCCAGCATTTT
TRBD1 | NA | TRBJ1-2 | TRBV6-6 | CASRSGQSYGYTF | TGTGCCAGCAGGTCGGGACAGTCATATGGCTACACCTTC
NA | few | TRBJ2-2 | TRBV6-1 | CASRGRAVGAGELFF | TGTGCCAGCAGGGGCCGGGCGGTCGGGGCCGGGGAGCTGTTTTTT
TRBD1 | NA | TRBJ2-7 | TRBV6-6 | CASSNGQGLSYEQYF | TGTGCCAGCAGTAACGGACAGGGGCTCTCCTACGAGCAGTACTTC
NA | NA | TRBJ1-2 | TRBV5-1 | CASTPGGYYGYTF | TGCGCCAGCACCCCTGGGGGGTACTATGGCTACACCTTC
NA | NA | TRBJ2-7 | TRBV7-2 | CASSLWGPGEQYF | TGTGCCAGCAGCTTATGGGGGCCGGGAGAGCAGTACTTC
NA | NA | TRBJ1-1 | TRBV14 | CASSHRFRDTEAFF | TGTGCCAGCAGCCATCGGTTTCGAGACACTGAAGCTTTCTTT
NA | NA | TRBJ1-3 | TRBV18 | CASSPRTSSGNTIYF | TGTGCCAGCTCCCCCCGGACTTCCTCTGGAAACACCATATATTTT
TRBD1 | NA | TRBJ1-4 | TRBV6-1 | CASSEKTGRGREKLFF | TGTGCCAGCAGTGAAAAGACGGGCAGGGGGCGTGAAAAACTGTTTTTT
TRBD1 | NA | TRBJ2-4 | TRBV5-1 | CASSLANRDRGRIDIQYF | TGCGCCAGCAGCTTGGCAAACCGGGACAGGGGGAGGATTGACATTCAGTACTTC
TRBD1 | NA | TRBJ1-6 | TRBV9 | CASSVGGQGNSPLHF | TGTGCCAGCAGCGTAGGGGGACAGGGTAATTCACCCCTCCACTTT
TRBD1 | few | TRBJ2-7 | TRBV5-8 | CASSLTGQGGEQYF | TGTGCCAGCAGCCTTACGGGACAGGGGGGCGAGCAGTACTTC
NA | NA | TRBJ1-5 | TRBV21-1 | CAPGALVEPQHF | TGTGCCCCTGGGGCTCTAGTTGAGCCCCAGCATTTT
NA | NA | TRBJ1-1 | TRBV6-5 | CASSPGLKNTEAFF | TGTGCCAGCAGTCCCGGTCTGAAAAACACTGAAGCTTTCTTT
TRBD1 | NA | TRBJ2-5 | TRBV4-1 | CASSQDQTGGLETQYF | TGCGCCAGCAGCCAAGATCAGACAGGGGGCTTGGAGACCCAGTACTTC
NA | NA | TRBJ2-1 | TRBV2 | CAILDSYYNNEQFF | TGTGCCATCCTCGACAGTTATTATAACAATGAGCAGTTCTTC
NA | NA | TRBJ1-5 | TRBV6-5 | CASSTDSLPNQPQHF | TGTGCCAGCAGCACCGACAGCTTACCTAATCAGCCCCAGCATTTT
NA | NA | TRBJ2-2 | TRBV27 | CASSLQFAGELFF | TGTGCCAGCAGCTTACAGTTCGCCGGGGAGCTGTTTTTT
TRBD1 | NA | TRBJ1-1 | TRBV9 | CASSSLGQGNTEAFF | TGTGCCAGCAGCTCCCTGGGACAGGGGAACACTGAAGCTTTCTTT
NA | NA | TRBJ2-3 | TRBV5-1 | CASTQGNTDTQYF | TGCGCCAGCACGCAGGGGAACACAGATACGCAGTATTTT
TRBD1 | NA | TRBJ2-3 | TRBV18 | CASSNPGQGTDTQYF | TGTGCCAGCTCAAATCCGGGACAGGGCACAGATACGCAGTATTTT
TRBD2 | NA | TRBJ2-1 | TRBV6-5 | CASSRSAGAGNEQFF | TGTGCCAGCAGTCGATCAGCGGGGGCCGGGAATGAGCAGTTCTTC
TRBD2 | NA | TRBJ2-3 | TRBV28 | CASSLPSGGADTQYF | TGTGCCAGCAGTTTACCTAGCGGGGGGGCAGATACGCAGTATTTT
NA | NA | TRBJ1-1 | TRBV5-1 | CASELGAGSTEAFF | TGCGCCAGTGAGTTAGGCGCGGGGAGCACTGAAGCTTTCTTT
NA | once | TRBJ1-1 | TRBV18 | CASSPSQGYTEAFF | TGTGCCAGCTCACCAAGTCAGGGCTACACTGAAGCTTTCTTT
TRBD1 | NA | TRBJ1-1 | TRBV5-1 | CASSAQGQVAAEAFF | TGCGCCAGCAGCGCCCAGGGACAGGTCGCAGCTGAAGCTTTCTTT
TRBD2 | NA | TRBJ2-5 | TRBV29-1 | CSVEISSGGAGETQYF | TGCAGCGTTGAAATTTCTAGCGGGGGGGCGGGAGAGACCCAGTACTTC
TRBD1 | NA | TRBJ2-6 | TRBV19 | CASSIDRGFRVLTF | TGTGCCAGTAGTATAGACAGGGGGTTCCGCGTCCTGACTTTC
TRBD2 | once | TRBJ2-2 | TRBV7-9 | CASSSGGASRAGELFF | TGTGCCAGCAGCTCGGGGGGGGCTAGCCGGGCCGGGGAGCTGTTTTTT
NA | NA | TRBJ1-6 | TRBV7-9 | CASSLRGSNNSPLHF | TGTGCCAGCAGCTTAAGGGGGAGCAATAATTCACCCCTCCACTTT
TRBD1 | once | TRBJ2-1 | TRBV4-3 | CASSPRQGNPHEQFF | TGCGCCAGCAGCCCGCGACAGGGAAATCCCCATGAGCAGTTCTTC
TRBD1 | NA | TRBJ2-3 | TRBV4-3 | CASSPFRDSISTDTQYF | TGCGCCAGCAGCCCGTTCAGGGACAGTATTAGCACAGATACGCAGTATTTT
NA | NA | TRBJ2-7 | TRBV7-3 | CASSKQGGPTYEQYF | TGTGCCAGCAGCAAACAAGGAGGGCCTACCTACGAGCAGTACTTC
NA | NA | TRBJ1-2 | TRBV5-5 | CASSLAYTLGYTF | TGTGCCAGCAGCCTAGCCTATACTTTGGGCTACACCTTC